One sample yielded the 27 T cell receptor beta chains listed below, sequenced in a study of radiotherapy plus CTLA-4 blockade in lung cancer (dated by TCRdb to the late 2010s). Receptors were amplified or captured by the immunoSEQ multiplex PCR assay. Imported from immuneACCESS, the table was reduced by TCRdb to in-frame sequences with V and J called. These copies leave out some clones; in studies compared against another copy, an unresolved V gene accounts for under half, and the cause of the remainder is not known. This sample lists 75,000 to 100,000 clones; about 86% were detected once. The top ten constitute more than 4.5% of the sample. Sample: peripheral blood, taken from a patient treated with radiotherapy plus ipilimumab. All receptors come from a human donor with non-small cell lung cancer that progressed on radiotherapy plus ipilimumab.

J is TRBJ2-1 and V is TRBV19; 8 nucleotides agree with TRBD1. V lost 5 bases to trimming and J lost 7 bases; unmatched junction nucleotides: 7. The germline V gene has CDR1 LNHDA and CDR2 SQIVND (reference sequence). The CDR3 extends over 14 amino acids. The CDR3 nucleotides are TGTGCCAGTAGTCCGAACAGGGGGTGGAATGAGCAGTTCTTC. This sequence encodes CASSPNRGWNEQFF.

This clone has a single count. V and J are TRBV27 and TRBJ2-5; tentatively, D is TRBD2 (6 bases). Matching the DNA end better, TRBJ2-7 makes the J call doubtful. This CDR3 has 18 amino acids. Per germline, CDR1 MNHEY and CDR2 SMNVEV (reference sequence). CDR3 amino acids: CASSSGLSGLSGAYEQYF. Written as DNA, the CDR3 is TGTGCCAGCAGTTCGGGGCTCTCGGGACTCAGTGGGGCCTACGAGCAGTACTTC.

This chain joins TRBV2 and TRBJ1-1; D uncertain. The V end lost 10 bases, the J end lost 4 bases, and 10 bases lay between the germline ends. CDR1 is SNHLY, CDR2 FYNNEI, per germline. The CDR3 sequence is 11 residues long. The DNA of the CDR3 is TGTGCCACCCGGGGTTTCACTGAAGCTTTCTTT. Its translation: CATRGFTEAFF.

By proportion, this clone is medium-sized. The chain links TRBV25-1 to TRBJ2-2; D is possibly TRBD1 or TRBD2 (6 bases each). V was clipped by 3 bases and J by 6 bases, with 11 bases between them. In germline, CDR1 is MGHDK, CDR2 SYGVNS. The CDR3 extends over 14 amino acids. CDR3 nucleotides: TGTGCCAGCAGTGAGTCTAGGGGGGCCGGGGAGCTGTTTTTT. Its translation: CASSESRGAGELFF.

In this sample, this clone turned up once. This chain connects TRBV18 to TRBJ2-1, with 8 bases that match TRBD1. Germline CDR1 reads KGHSH; CDR2 reads LQKENI. This CDR3 has 17 residues. V shed 1 base and J 6 bases; nucleotides not matched to a gene: 11. The CDR3 is CASSPLNRGTGGNEQFF. The CDR3 DNA follows: TGTGCCAGCTCACCACTCAACAGGGGCACAGGGGGCAATGAGCAGTTCTTC.

DNA of the CDR3: TGTGCCAGCAGTTCCGGGACCCAAAGAGGGGAGTATGGCTACACCTTC. Protein product: CASSSGTQRGEYGYTF. The chain recombines TRBV27 with TRBJ1-2; tentative D call: TRBD1 (5 bases). The CDR3 is made up of 16 amino acids. Trimming left V 4 bases short and J 5 bases short, with 20 bases between. Per the germline V gene, CDR1 is MNHEY and CDR2 is SMNVEV (reference sequence).

The chain combines TRBV7-9 with TRBJ1-3; TRBD1 is a possible D gene (5 bases). CDR3 length equals 18 residues. The V end was cut by 4 bases, the J end by 0 bases, with 19 bases between. Germline CDR1 SEHNR, CDR2 FQNEAQ (reference sequence). As DNA, the CDR3 is TGTGCCAGCAGCTCCTTAAAGGGGAGAATTGACTCTGGAAACACCATATATTTT. Translation: CASSSLKGRIDSGNTIYF.

This clone was observed once. This chain joins TRBV7-8 and TRBJ1-1; TRBD1 is a possible D gene (5 bases). The CDR3 consists of 14 residues. The V end was cut by 4 bases, the J end by 0 bases, with 9 bases between. CDR1 and CDR2 from the germline V gene are SGHVS and FQNEAQ. The CDR3 DNA reads as TGTGCCAGCAGCTCGACAGAACTGAACACTGAAGCTTTCTTT. It translates to CASSSTELNTEAFF.

CDR3 bases: TGTGCCAGCAGCGTAGGCGGCAGGGGGCGCGCAGATACGCAGTATTTT. Translating it yields CASSVGGRGRADTQYF. The rearrangement joins TRBV9 to TRBJ2-3; 8 bases agree with TRBD1. Trimming at V came to 0 bases and at J to 4 bases, leaving 7 bases not matched to a gene. The CDR3 is 16 residues long. CDR1 is SGDLS, CDR2 YYNGEE, per germline.

CDR3 sequence reads: CASSLNHGYNSPLHF. The CDR3 nucleotides are TGTGCCAGCAGCTTGAATCACGGTTATAATTCACCCCTCCACTTT. The chain combines TRBV5-4 with TRBJ1-6, with D hard to call. The CDR3 totals 15 residues. With 1 base removed from V and 4 bases from J, the gap between germline ends came to 9 bases. Per the germline V gene, CDR1 is SGHNT and CDR2 is YYREEE (reference sequence).

The chain joins TRBV9 to TRBJ1-1; D is uncertain. V lost 0 bases to trimming and J lost 4 bases, with 13 bases between them. The CDR3 extends over 15 amino acids. Germline V CDR1 and CDR2: SGDLS, YYNGEE. CDR3 coding DNA: TGTGCCAGCAGCGTAGAAGAAGGGCGGGGCACTGAAGCTTTCTTT. Its translation is CASSVEEGRGTEAFF.

CDR3 amino acids: CASSLATGGTTYNEQFF. DNA for the CDR3: TGTGCCAGCAGCTTAGCGACCGGGGGGACTACTTACAATGAGCAGTTCTTC. The V gene is TRBV7-9, the J gene TRBJ2-1; 7 bases align to TRBD2. Germline-derived CDR1 and CDR2 are SEHNR and FQNEAQ (reference sequence). This CDR3 has 17 residues. Losses at the gene ends were 0 bases for V and 4 bases for J; bases not matched to a gene: 9.

The CDR3 loop reads CASSQGRRNSPLHF. The CDR3 DNA reads as TGTGCCAGTAGTCAGGGGAGAAGGAATTCACCCCTCCACTTT. V is TRBV19 and J is TRBJ1-6; D is perhaps TRBD1 (6 bases). The CDR3 runs to 14 residues. The germline gives CDR1 LNHDA, CDR2 SQIVND (reference sequence). The V gene lost 5 bases and the J gene lost 7 bases, with 12 bases spanning the gap.

The genes are TRBV7-9 and TRBJ2-1; 10 bases are a match to TRBD2. Germline loops: CDR1 SEHNR, CDR2 FQNEAQ (reference sequence). V lost 5 bases to trimming and J lost 0 bases; unmatched junction nucleotides: 1. This CDR3 has 15 residues. This chain's CDR3 is CASSPSGSSYNEQFF. The CDR3 DNA sequence: TGTGCCAGCAGCCCTAGCGGGAGCTCCTACAATGAGCAGTTCTTC.

This chain links TRBV5-6 with TRBJ2-3; D is perhaps TRBD2 (5 bases). Germline loops: CDR1 SGHDT, CDR2 YYEEEE. V lost 0 bases and J lost 3, with 14 bases in between. The CDR3 runs to 16 residues. The CDR3 sequence is CASSLAPSGATDTQYF. The CDR3, as DNA: TGTGCCAGCAGCTTGGCCCCCAGCGGAGCGACAGATACGCAGTATTTT.

Note on this clone: Other DNA sequences in this specimen translate into the identical CDR3. This sequence joins TRBV9 and TRBJ2-7; 7 bases align to TRBD2. This CDR3 region has 15 residues. V dropped 0 bases and J dropped 7; count of bases not matched to a gene: 10. The germline V gene has CDR1 SGDLS and CDR2 YYNGEE. CDR3 DNA: TGTGCCAGCAGCGTAGGGTGGGGACGGGACTATGAGCAGTACTTC. Translation: CASSVGWGRDYEQYF.

This chain links TRBV6-5 with TRBJ2-3; 7 bases fit TRBD2. Germline CDR1 MNHEY, CDR2 SVGAGI. Germline trimming cut 10 bases from V and 6 bases from J; bases unmatched to any gene: 13. This CDR3 contains 14 residues. The CDR3 bases are TGTGCCACAAGCGCCGGCGGGAGAACGGATACGCAGTATTTT. Protein product: CATSAGGRTDTQYF.

The CDR3 sequence is CASRGDSTDTQYF. The CDR3 DNA is TGTGCCAGCAGGGGGGATAGCACAGATACGCAGTATTTT. This chain joins TRBV25-1 and TRBJ2-3; either TRBD1 or TRBD2 may supply D (5 bases each). The V and J ends lost 6 bases and 0 bases respectively, with 7 bases between them. The CDR3 spans 13 residues. Germline V gives CDR1 MGHDK, CDR2 SYGVNS.

This rearrangement joins TRBV6-6 to TRBJ2-5; a weak D match, TRBD2 (5 bases). Trimming pared 4 bases from V and 5 bases from J, leaving 14 bases between. This CDR3 region has 14 residues. CDR1 and CDR2 (germline): MNHNY, SVGAGI (reference sequence). CDR3 region: CASSSNSGWETQYF. Written as DNA, the CDR3 is TGTGCCAGCAGTTCCAACAGCGGCTGGGAGACCCAGTACTTC.

The chain couples TRBV10-3 to TRBJ1-5, with a weak D call TRBD1 (5 bases). CDR1 ENHRY and CDR2 SYGVKD come from the germline V gene. V was trimmed by 5 bases and J by 0 bases, leaving 20 bases between them. This CDR3 comprises 18 residues. CDR3 sequence: CAISSARIWGISNQPQHF. As DNA, the CDR3 is TGTGCCATCAGTAGCGCCCGAATTTGGGGGATTAGCAATCAGCCCCAGCATTTT.

This sequence joins TRBV6-1 and TRBJ2-7; TRBD1 agrees at 9 bases. V lost 5 bases and J lost 3; bases outside the gene matches: 8. The V gene's germline CDR1 is MNHNS and CDR2 SASEGT. The CDR3 is made up of 15 amino acids. CDR3 DNA: TGTGCCAGCAGTCCCAGGCCGGGACAGGGCTACGAGCAGTACTTC. Amino acids: CASSPRPGQGYEQYF.

The chain joins TRBV4-1 to TRBJ2-5; 10 positions agree with TRBD2. The V gene end was trimmed by 4 bases and the J gene end by 3 bases; junction bases not matched to a gene: 5. The CDR3 covers 15 residues. Germline V CDR1 and CDR2: MGHRA, YSYEKL. DNA for the CDR3: TGCGCCAGCAGCCCGGCCGGACTAGCGGAAGAGACCCAGTACTTC. This gives the protein CASSPAGLAEETQYF.

This chain connects TRBV23-1 to TRBJ1-1; a possible D gene is TRBD1 (5 bases). TRBV23-1 is treated as an ORF (open reading frame) with a function not yet certain. This CDR3 region has 14 residues. Trimming cost V 0 bases and J 8 bases, with 13 bases left between them. The CDR3 DNA reads as TGCGCCAGCAGTCAATCGCGAGGGGCTGGCGAAGCTTTCTTT. Amino acids: CASSQSRGAGEAFF.

This clone was counted once. The V gene is TRBV7-9, the J gene TRBJ1-1, with D uncertain. CDR3 length equals 13 residues. V gave up 3 bases and J gave up 1 base, with 6 bases separating them. The V gene's germline CDR1 is SEHNR and CDR2 FQNEAQ (reference sequence). CDR3 region: CASSFSTNTEAFF. The CDR3 bases are TGTGCCAGCAGCTTCTCCACGAACACTGAAGCTTTCTTT.

The CDR3, as DNA: TGTGCCAGCAGTGGCGGGGCCTATAATTCACCCCTCCACTTT. Encoded protein: CASSGGAYNSPLHF. The V and J genes are TRBV2 and TRBJ1-6; D is ambiguous. V was shortened by 4 bases and J by 2 bases, with 6 bases between the two germline ends. Germline loops: CDR1 SNHLY, CDR2 FYNNEI. CDR3 length: 14 amino acids.

The chain links TRBV7-9 to TRBJ1-2; the D is unclear. Between the trimmed V and J ends, which lost 1 base and 5 bases, there was a span of 14 bases. This CDR3 comprises 15 residues. Germline V gene lookup returns CDR1 SEHNR and CDR2 FQNEAQ (reference sequence). The CDR3 region is CASSLGSQPNYGYTF. As DNA, the CDR3 is TGTGCCAGCAGCTTAGGGTCTCAGCCAAATTATGGCTACACCTTC.

This rearrangement joins TRBV5-1 to TRBJ2-1; 8 bases are a match to TRBD2. Germline CDR1 is SGHRS and CDR2 is YFSETQ. With 4 bases clipped from V and 4 bases from J, the junction kept 10 bases outside the gene matches. This CDR3 contains 16 residues. CDR3 sequence (DNA): TGCGCCAGCAGCGCAGTTATAGCGGGACAATACAATGAGCAGTTCTTC. Its translation: CASSAVIAGQYNEQFF.